The 20 T cell receptor beta chains given below trace back to one sample, sequenced in a study of Tregs in tolerant kidney transplant recipients. Sequenced by immunoSEQ multiplex PCR; TCRdb stores in-frame clones only, minus some. This sample's table reports 45,000 to 55,000 clones. Sequenced here: CD4+ T cells from blood, sampled before the transplant. The receptor set was obtained from a human donor who received a combined kidney and bone marrow transplant.

In the case of this clone: Sequencing ends 3 residues short of the CDR3 end; the germline J gene provides the rest. J is TRBJ2-5 and V is TRBV5-1, with a possible D match to TRBD2 (5 bases). V lost 2 bases and J lost 1, with 6 bases in between. CDR1 SGHRS and CDR2 YFSETQ come from the germline V gene. The CDR3 has 13 residues. Partial CDR3 DNA: TGCGCCAGCAGCTTCCGGGGCCAAGAGACC. This encodes CASSFRGQET. The full CDR3 is CASSFRGQETQYF.

As to this clone: The missing CDR3 end, 3 residues past where the read stops, is filled in from the germline J gene. The chain recombines TRBV18 with TRBJ2-1, with TRBD1 matching 10 bases. The junction had 6 bases not matched to a gene; V was cut back by 3 bases and J by 7 bases. The V gene's germline CDR1 is KGHSH and CDR2 LQKENI. The CDR3 runs 15 residues. CDR3 residues: CASSPTRTGGNEQFF. The CDR3 DNA, read in part, is TGTGCCAGCTCACCGACTCGGACAGGGGGGAATGAG.

Comments on this clone: Coverage ceases 3 residues before the CDR3 finishes, and the germline J gene fills in the end. The chain has TRBV5-1 and TRBJ1-1; 8 nucleotides match TRBD1. J lost 1 base, V lost 3 bases, and 5 bases had no gene match. The germline V gene encodes CDR1 SGHRS and CDR2 YFSETQ. CDR3 length equals 15 residues. CDR3 sequence: CASSSPTGENTEAFF. The sequenced CDR3 bases are TGCGCCAGCAGCTCACCGACAGGGGAGAACACTGAA.

With respect to this clone: The read halts 3 residues ahead of the CDR3 end, with the missing end drawn from the germline J gene. This rearrangement joins TRBV6-1 to TRBJ2-3, with 8 bases aligning to TRBD1. V dropped 4 bases and J dropped 2; count of bases not matched to a gene: 8. This CDR3 has 16 amino acids. CDR1 and CDR2 from the germline V gene are MNHNS and SASEGT. The CDR3: CASSGQGWVPTDTQYF. Partial CDR3 DNA: TGTGCCAGCAGTGGACAGGGGTGGGTCCCCACAGATACG.

About this clone itself: Sequencing ends 3 residues short of the CDR3 end; the germline J gene provides the rest. This chain joins TRBV7-3 and TRBJ2-5, with unresolved D. The CDR3 runs 13 residues. V was cut by 6 bases and J by 1 base, with 9 bases left in between. Germline lookup yields CDR1 SGHTA and CDR2 FQGTGA. CDR3 residues: CASSPGFQETQYF. The DNA read from the CDR3 is TGTGCCAGCAGTCCCGGTTTCCAAGAGACC. Full variable domain (remainder filled in from reference TRBV7-3 and TRBJ2-5): GAGVSQTPSNKVTEKGKYVELRCDPISGHTALYWYRQSLGQGPEFLIYFQGTGAADDSGLPNDRFFAVRPEGSVSTLKIQRTERGDSAVYLCASSPGFQETQYFGPGTRLLVL.

On this clone: With the read ending 3 residues before the CDR3 end, the germline J gene is used to fill in that end. The J gene is TRBJ2-4, the V gene TRBV19; no reliable D call. The germline V gene encodes CDR1 LNHDA and CDR2 SQIVND (reference sequence). The CDR3 totals 15 residues. V gave up 0 bases and J gave up 5 bases, with 11 bases separating them. The CDR3 bases that were read are TGTGCCAGTAGTATAGATGTCGCGAGCCAAAACATT. Translating gives CASSIDVASQNI. The CDR3 in its entirety is CASSIDVASQNIQYF.

On this clone itself: The CDR3 end lies 3 residues beyond the end of the read and is filled in from the germline J gene. The rearrangement links TRBV20-1 to TRBJ2-2; weak D call: TRBD1 (5 bases). The CDR3 totals 15 residues. With 6 bases removed from V and 4 bases from J, the gap between germline ends came to 18 bases. Germline assignment: CDR1 DFQATT and CDR2 SNEGSKA (reference sequence). This chain's CDR3 is CSALTGAWTTGELFF. The DNA read from the CDR3 is TGCAGTGCCTTAACAGGAGCCTGGACCACCGGGGAG.

The CDR3 is CASSTTGTGEETQYF. The CDR3 bases that were read are TGTGCCAGTAGTACTACCGGGACAGGGGAAGAGACC. The genes are TRBV19 and TRBJ2-5; 10 nucleotides match TRBD1. Read sequence stops 3 residues before the CDR3 end, and the germline J gene provides the missing end. Germline CDR1 and CDR2: LNHDA and SQIVND (reference sequence). CDR3 length: 15 residues. After removal of 4 bases from V and 3 bases from J, the junction contained 5 bases not matched to a gene.

A word on this clone: At one end, the junction sequence differs from germline, possibly due to a read error. The CDR3 end falls 3 residues outside the read, so it is completed with the germline J gene. The rearrangement joins TRBV7-7 to TRBJ2-2, with TRBD2 identical over 8 bases. Per the germline V gene, CDR1 is SSHAT and CDR2 is FNYEAQ (reference sequence). This CDR3 contains 17 residues. CDR3 bases read: TGTGCTAGCAGCTTAGATGGCGGGGGGTCGAACACCGGGGAG. It codes for CASSLDGGGSNTGE. The complete CDR3 sequence is CASSLDGGGSNTGELFF.

Of note for this clone: The sequenced fragment ends 3 residues before the CDR3 boundary, so the rest is inferred from the germline J gene. The chain joins TRBV2 to TRBJ1-3, with 9 bases aligning to TRBD1. This CDR3 comprises 14 residues. V trimming: 4 bases; J trimming: 2 bases; junction bases outside the gene matches: 0. Germline V gene sequence: CDR1 SNHLY, CDR2 FYNNEI. CDR3 DNA, as far as it was read: TGTGCCAGCAGTGGGACAGGGGCTGGAAACACC. Protein: CASSGTGAGNT. The full CDR3 is CASSGTGAGNTIYF.

Turning to this clone: The CDR3 end is not reached by the read, which stops 3 residues before it; the germline J gene fills it in. V gene TRBV7-2 combines with J gene TRBJ2-1, with a weak D call TRBD2 (6 bases). V was trimmed by 0 bases and J by 8 bases, leaving 14 bases between them. CDR3 length equals 15 residues. From germline, CDR1 is SGHTA and CDR2 FQGNSA. CDR3: CASSLARAPGDEQFF. CDR3 DNA, as far as it was read: TGTGCCAGCAGCTTAGCCCGGGCCCCGGGGGATGAG.

Comment on this clone: The CDR3 end falls 3 residues outside the read, so it is completed with the germline J gene. The chain links TRBV7-3 to TRBJ2-2, with 7 bases lining up with TRBD2. CDR3 length: 16 residues. CDR1 is SGHTA, CDR2 FQGTGA, per germline. After removal of 2 bases from V and 4 bases from J, the junction contained 7 bases not matched to a gene. Here the CDR3 reads CASSLPVGGSTGELFF. The sequenced part of the CDR3 DNA is TGTGCCAGCAGCTTACCGGTGGGGGGGTCCACCGGGGAG.

On this clone: Read sequence stops 3 residues before the CDR3 end, and the germline J gene provides the missing end. V usage is TRBV7-2 and J usage is TRBJ2-1; 8 bases are a match to TRBD1. After removal of 3 bases from V and 4 bases from J, the junction contained 5 bases not matched to a gene. Germline V gives CDR1 SGHTA, CDR2 FQGNSA. The CDR3 contains 15 residues. This CDR3 reads CASSFDRGSYNEQFF. CDR3 DNA, as far as it was read: TGTGCCAGCAGCTTCGACAGGGGAAGTTACAATGAG. The full variable domain, its missing parts supplied by reference TRBV7-2 and TRBJ2-1, is GAGVSQSPSNKVTEKGKDVELRCDPISGHTALYWYRQSLGQGLEFLIYFQGNSAPDKSGLPSDRFSAERTGGSVSTLTIQRTQQEDSAVYLCASSFDRGSYNEQFFGPGTRLTVL.

Comments on this clone: The DNA ends 3 residues before the CDR3 does, and the rest of the CDR3 is filled in from the germline J gene. This chain joins TRBV19 and TRBJ2-1; TRBD1 agrees at 9 bases. Germline CDR1 is LNHDA and CDR2 is SQIVND (reference sequence). There are 14 residues in the CDR3. With 8 bases clipped from V and 9 bases from J, the junction kept 11 bases outside the gene matches. CDR3 DNA (partial): TGTGCCAGTCAGCCCGGGACAGGGCGAGCTGAG. This codes for CASQPGTGRAE. The CDR3 as a whole reads CASQPGTGRAEQFF.

With respect to this clone: The CDR3 end is not reached by the read, which stops 3 residues before it; the germline J gene fills it in. The rearrangement links TRBV19 to TRBJ2-6, with TRBD1 matching 9 bases. This CDR3 region has 19 residues. From germline, CDR1 is LNHDA and CDR2 SQIVND (reference sequence). The V segment lost 0 bases and the J segment 0 bases; nucleotides outside the gene matches: 6. The covered CDR3 bases are TGTGCCAGTAGTATAGACGGGACAGGGTTGGCCTCTGGGGCCAACGTC. This gives the protein CASSIDGTGLASGANV. The whole CDR3 protein reads CASSIDGTGLASGANVLTF. Full variable domain (rest looked up from reference TRBV19 and TRBJ2-6): DGGITQSPKYLFRKEGQNVTLSCEQNLNHDAMYWYRQDPGQGLRLIYYSQIVNDFQKGDIAEGYSVSREKKESFPLTVTSAQKNPTAFYLCASSIDGTGLASGANVLTFGAGSRLTVL.

CDR3 loop: CASSPTESSGNTIYF. CDR3 DNA (partial): TGTGCCAGCTCACCAACAGAATCTTCTGGAAACACC. V and J are TRBV18 and TRBJ1-3; D unclear. The read ends 3 residues before the CDR3 terminus; that terminus is restored from the germline J gene. The V gene's germline CDR1 is KGHSH and CDR2 LQKENI. The V gene lost 2 bases and the J gene lost 1 base, with 9 bases spanning the gap. This CDR3 comprises 15 residues.

Turning to this clone: The CDR3 goes on 3 residues after the read ends, and that part is filled in from the germline J gene. V is TRBV20-1 and J is TRBJ2-7, with 9 nucleotides matching TRBD2. This CDR3 contains 14 residues. V lost 0 bases and J lost 2; bases outside the gene matches: 2. Germline CDR1 and CDR2: DFQATT and SNEGSKA (reference sequence). CDR3 bases read: TGCAGTGCTAGAGATCTAGCGGGACCCTACGAG. It specifies CSARDLAGPYE. The whole CDR3 protein reads CSARDLAGPYEQYF.

A note on this clone: The read ends 3 residues before the CDR3 terminus; that terminus is restored from the germline J gene. V gene TRBV7-9 combines with J gene TRBJ1-2, with D possibly matching TRBD1 (5 bases). The CDR3 length is 14 residues. V lost 3 bases and J 5 bases, leaving 13 bases between the germline ends. Germline V gene sequence: CDR1 SEHNR, CDR2 FQNEAQ (reference sequence). The CDR3 sequence is CASSLGPGMYGYTF. The sequenced CDR3 bases are TGTGCCAGCAGCTTGGGGCCAGGGATGTATGGC.

The CDR3 bases that were read are TGCGCCAGCAGCTCGCCCGGGGGTGGGGAGACC. Protein: CASSSPGGGET. The CDR3, in full, reads CASSSPGGGETQYF. This chain uses TRBV5-1 with TRBJ2-5; TRBD2 might be the D (6 bases). The read ends 3 residues before the CDR3 terminus; that terminus is restored from the germline J gene. This CDR3 is built from 14 residues. Trimming left V 3 bases short and J 5 bases short, with 14 bases between. CDR1 SGHRS and CDR2 YFSETQ come from the germline V gene.

For this clone: The read falls 3 residues short of the CDR3 end, and the missing part is taken from the germline J gene. The chain has TRBV6-1 and TRBJ1-1; perhaps TRBD1 as D (6 bases). Germline lookup yields CDR1 MNHNS and CDR2 SASEGT. The V and J ends lost 1 base and 0 bases respectively, with 9 bases between them. The CDR3 sequence is 15 residues long. CDR3 protein: CASSEGTDLNTEAFF. The sequenced CDR3 bases are TGTGCCAGCAGTGAAGGGACAGACCTGAACACTGAA.